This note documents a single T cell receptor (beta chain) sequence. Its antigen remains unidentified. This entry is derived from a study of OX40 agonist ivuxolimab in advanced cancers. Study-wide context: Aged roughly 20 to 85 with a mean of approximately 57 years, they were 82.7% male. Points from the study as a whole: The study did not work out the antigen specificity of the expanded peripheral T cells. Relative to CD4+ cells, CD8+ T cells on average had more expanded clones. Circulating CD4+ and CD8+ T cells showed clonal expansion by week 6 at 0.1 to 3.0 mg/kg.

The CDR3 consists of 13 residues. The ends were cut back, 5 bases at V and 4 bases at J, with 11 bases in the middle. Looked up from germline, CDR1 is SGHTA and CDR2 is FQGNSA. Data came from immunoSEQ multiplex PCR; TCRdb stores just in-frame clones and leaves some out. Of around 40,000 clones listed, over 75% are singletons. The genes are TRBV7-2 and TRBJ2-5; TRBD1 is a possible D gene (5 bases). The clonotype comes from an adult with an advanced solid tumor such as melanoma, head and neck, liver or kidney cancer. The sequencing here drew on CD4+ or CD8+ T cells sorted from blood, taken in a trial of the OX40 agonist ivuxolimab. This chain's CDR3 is CASSLLGRETQYF. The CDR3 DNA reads TGTGCCAGCAGCCTCCTGGGGCGAGAGACCCAGTACTTC.